In this sample, the clone carrying this T cell receptor (beta chain) turned up many times. TCRdb independently ran MiXCR on the 5' RACE reads; one entry per CDR3 protein. Counted here are over 55,000 distinct CDR3 sequences, 16% occurring once; the ten biggest clones make up approximately 5%. This specimen belongs to a study of HIV-infected patients and healthy controls. Germline values: CDR1 SGHAT, CDR2 FQNNGV. CDR3 length: 15 amino acids. V lost 1 base and J 1 base, leaving 10 bases between the germline ends. V gene TRBV11-2 combines with J gene TRBJ2-5; no definite D call. The sample was CD4+ T cells from blood. The receptor comes from a human donor in good health. The CDR3 nucleotides are TGTGCCAGCAGCTTAGGAGGTCGGATCCAAGAGACCCAGTACTTC. Translating it yields CASSLGGRIQETQYF.